A selection of T cell receptor beta chains follows, all from one sample in a study of shared clonotypes between healthy human individuals. Clones were read by immunoSEQ multiplex PCR, and TCRdb kept only the in-frame ones, dropping some. The sample holds more than 1,200,000 clones; approximately 98.5% are singletons and the top ten take 0.36%. The sequenced sample consisted of naive CD4+ T cells sorted from blood. The receptors here all came from a man aged 25-40 years in good health. Both conserved end residues are part of each CDR3. The order of the fields is D gene, clone size, J gene, V gene, CDR3 DNA, CDR3 protein. The D gene is left open where the match is weak. Some rows mark clone size as missing; the rest say once, few, many or name a class of expanded clone.

TRBD1 | - | TRBJ2-7 | TRBV11-3 | TGTGCCAGCAGCCGACAGGGCCGAGAGCAGTACTTC | CASSRQGREQYF
- | - | TRBJ1-5 | TRBV19 | TGTGCCAGTAGTATATGGGGGGATCAGCCCCAGCATTTT | CASSIWGDQPQHF
- | - | TRBJ1-4 | TRBV5-1 | TGCGCCAGCAGCTTGGCCACGGAGTTAAGTGAAAAACTGTTTTTT | CASSLATELSEKLFF
- | - | TRBJ2-7 | TRBV28 | TGTGCCAGCAGCTTAAACCACAGGGCGGAGCAGTACTTC | CASSLNHRAEQYF
- | - | TRBJ2-7 | TRBV2 | TGTGCCAGCACGCGGAGTAACTCCTACGAGCAGTACTTC | CASTRSNSYEQYF
- | - | TRBJ2-7 | TRBV6-1 | TGTGCCAGCACCGAACGGACAGTGTCGGTTTACGAGCAGTACTTC | CASTERTVSVYEQYF
- | - | TRBJ2-7 | TRBV9 | TGTGCCAGCAGCGTGGGCGTGAGCTCCTACGAGCAGTACTTC | CASSVGVSSYEQYF
- | - | TRBJ2-7 | TRBV7-9 | TGTGCCAGCAGCTTCACACAATACGAGCAGTACTTC | CASSFTQYEQYF
- | - | TRBJ2-2 | TRBV30 | TGTGCCTGGAGTGTACCGATTGGGGAGCTGTTTTTT | CAWSVPIGELFF
TRBD1 | - | TRBJ1-4 | TRBV6-5 | TGTGCCAGCAGGGGACAGAGGGAAAAACTGTTTTTT | CASRGQREKLFF
TRBD2 | - | TRBJ2-1 | TRBV9 | TGTGCCAGCAGCGTATCCTCTAGCGGGAGGGCCGGTTCCTACAATGAGCAGTTCTTC | CASSVSSSGRAGSYNEQFF
- | - | TRBJ1-2 | TRBV28 | TGTGCCAGCACCTTGACCGGCGGGGGCTACACCTTC | CASTLTGGGYTF
TRBD1 | - | TRBJ2-3 | TRBV18 | TGTGCCAGCTCACCAGGACAGGGCACAGATACGCAGTATTTT | CASSPGQGTDTQYF
TRBD1 | - | TRBJ2-1 | TRBV9 | TGTGCCAGCAGCACCATCCCCCTCGGACAGGCGAGAAACAATGAGCAGTTCTTC | CASSTIPLGQARNNEQFF
TRBD2 | once | TRBJ2-7 | TRBV18 | TGTGCCAGCTCACCACTCTCTAGCGGGAGTTCCTACGAGCAGTACTTC | CASSPLSSGSSYEQYF
TRBD1 | - | TRBJ2-4 | TRBV5-4 | TGTGCCAGCAGCACGCCCGGGACAGGTAGCCAAAACATTCAGTACTTC | CASSTPGTGSQNIQYF
TRBD1 | - | TRBJ1-1 | TRBV15 | TGTGCCACCAGCAGACCGCGGACAGGAATCATGAACACTGAAGCTTTCTTT | CATSRPRTGIMNTEAFF
- | - | TRBJ2-1 | TRBV18 | TGTGCCAGCTCACCACCAGGGTCGGGCTACAATGAGCAGTTCTTC | CASSPPGSGYNEQFF
- | - | TRBJ2-5 | TRBV5-6 | TGTGCCAGCAGCTTGAGTATTGAGACCCAGTACTTC | CASSLSIETQYF
- | - | TRBJ2-1 | TRBV15 | TGTGCCACCAGCAGAGATAAAACTAGCTTCCATGAGCAGTTCTTC | CATSRDKTSFHEQFF
- | - | TRBJ1-5 | TRBV28 | TGTGCCAGCAGTCCCGCGGGGCAGACAAATCAGCCCCAGCATTTT | CASSPAGQTNQPQHF
TRBD2 | once | TRBJ2-1 | TRBV18 | TGTGCCAGCTCACCACGAGGACTAGCGGGTGCCGATGAGCAGTTCTTC | CASSPRGLAGADEQFF
TRBD1 | - | TRBJ1-3 | TRBV7-9 | TGTGCCAGCAGCCTAACAGGGGTCGAAAACACCATATATTTT | CASSLTGVENTIYF
- | once | TRBJ2-6 | TRBV5-4 | TGTGCCAGCAGCTCGGCTGGGGCCAACGTCCTGACTTTC | CASSSAGANVLTF
TRBD1 | - | TRBJ2-7 | TRBV18 | TGTGCCAGCTCACCCGGGACAGGGTCGTCCGAGCAGTACTTC | CASSPGTGSSEQYF
TRBD2 | - | TRBJ2-7 | TRBV6-6 | TGTGCCAGCAGCCCTACTAGCGGGAGGTACTACGAGCAGTACTTC | CASSPTSGRYYEQYF
- | once | TRBJ1-5 | TRBV7-8 | TGTGCCAGCAGCCATTTGGATCAGGGAGTTCAGCCCCAGCATTTT | CASSHLDQGVQPQHF
- | - | TRBJ2-1 | TRBV9 | TGTGCCAGCAGCGTAGTTGGGTGGGCGGAGGAGCAGTTCTTC | CASSVVGWAEEQFF
- | - | TRBJ2-2 | TRBV28 | TGTGCCAGCAGTTTGGGACGGAACACGAACACCGGGGAGCTGTTTTTT | CASSLGRNTNTGELFF
- | - | TRBJ1-5 | TRBV18 | TGTGCCAGCTCACACCAGGAAAATCAGCCCCAGCATTTT | CASSHQENQPQHF
- | once | TRBJ2-7 | TRBV5-1 | TGCGCCAGCAGCCAGATGGGCGGCACCGAGCAGTACTTC | CASSQMGGTEQYF
- | - | TRBJ2-7 | TRBV28 | TGTGCCAGCAGTTACTCTGGACAGTTGAACTTC | CASSYSGQLNF
TRBD1 | - | TRBJ1-1 | TRBV14 | TGTGCCAGCAGCCAGGACAGGGGGCGCGGTACAGCTTTCTTT | CASSQDRGRGTAFF
- | - | TRBJ2-7 | TRBV29-1 | TGCAGCGTTTGGAAGGATACCTACGAGCAGTACTTC | CSVWKDTYEQYF
TRBD1 | - | TRBJ2-5 | TRBV4-1 | TGCGCCAGCAGCCAAATGGACAGGGGTTTTGAGACCCAGTACTTC | CASSQMDRGFETQYF
- | - | TRBJ1-2 | TRBV6-1 | TGTGCCAGCAGTGAAACTAGGGGCTATGGCTACACCTTC | CASSETRGYGYTF
- | - | TRBJ1-4 | TRBV5-1 | TGCGCCAGCAGCTTCGTTCAGGGAGACGAAAAACTGTTTTTT | CASSFVQGDEKLFF
TRBD2 | - | TRBJ2-7 | TRBV5-6 | TGTGCCAGCAGCCCACTAAGTATTACCGGGACTAGCGGTTACTACGAGCAGTACTTC | CASSPLSITGTSGYYEQYF
TRBD1 | - | TRBJ1-2 | TRBV5-6 | TGTGCCAGCAGCTTGTTCGGTGAATTAGCGGGACAGAACTATGGCTACACCTTC | CASSLFGELAGQNYGYTF
TRBD1 | - | TRBJ1-2 | TRBV29-1 | TGCAGCGGCGCGGACAGGGGCTATGGCTACACCTTC | CSGADRGYGYTF
TRBD2 | - | TRBJ2-1 | TRBV5-4 | TGTGCCAGCAGCAAGGGTCCCGCAGCGGGAGATAGCTACAATGAGCAGTTCTTC | CASSKGPAAGDSYNEQFF
- | - | TRBJ1-1 | TRBV6-1 | TGTGCCAGCAGTGGCAGGGTGGCTGAAGCTTTCTTT | CASSGRVAEAFF
- | - | TRBJ1-4 | TRBV9 | TGTGCCAGCAGCGTAGAAGTAGAGGGGTTTAGGTTTTTT | CASSVEVEGFRFF
- | - | TRBJ2-5 | TRBV18 | TGTGCCAGCTCACCCCTTAAGGCCGGCCAAGAGACCCAGTACTTC | CASSPLKAGQETQYF
TRBD2 | - | TRBJ2-1 | TRBV9 | TGTGCCAGCAGCCCGCTAGCGGGAGTGGAGTACAATGAGCAGTTCTTC | CASSPLAGVEYNEQFF
- | - | TRBJ2-1 | TRBV14 | TGTGCCAGCAGCCAAGATCACTTTAGCCGAGATGAGCAGTTCTTC | CASSQDHFSRDEQFF
- | - | TRBJ2-7 | TRBV6-6 | TGTGCCAGCAGTTACCGCGCAAGTTCCTACGAGCAGTACTTC | CASSYRASSYEQYF
- | - | TRBJ1-1 | TRBV7-8 | TGTGCCAGCAGCTTGGCGGGGGCGTTCACTGAAGCTTTCTTT | CASSLAGAFTEAFF
TRBD2 | - | TRBJ2-7 | TRBV7-9 | TGTGCCAGCAGCCCAGGCGGGACTAGCGGGACGAACTACGAGCAGTACTTC | CASSPGGTSGTNYEQYF
- | - | TRBJ2-7 | TRBV2 | TGTGCCAGCACAGTCTTACAGATTTCCTACGAGCAGTACTTC | CASTVLQISYEQYF
- | - | TRBJ2-5 | TRBV5-6 | TGTGCCAGCAGCTTGAGGACAGCTGCAGAGACCCAGTACTTC | CASSLRTAAETQYF
- | once | TRBJ1-2 | TRBV18 | TGTGCCAGCTCACTTCAGGGGTTTGGCTACACCTTC | CASSLQGFGYTF
TRBD1 | - | TRBJ1-3 | TRBV15 | TGTGCCACCAGCAGAGGGACAGGCACTGGAAACACCATATATTTT | CATSRGTGTGNTIYF
TRBD1 | - | TRBJ2-7 | TRBV18 | TGTGCCAGCTCACGAAACCGGGACAGGCAGTACTTC | CASSRNRDRQYF